The 29 T cell receptor beta chains presented below share a single source sample, sequenced in a study of blood T cell repertoires in COVID-19 (dated by TCRdb to the early 2020s). Library preparation employed the immunoSEQ multiplex PCR assay. Imported from immuneACCESS, the table was reduced by TCRdb to in-frame sequences with V and J called. These copies leave out some clones; in studies compared against another copy, an unresolved V gene accounts for under half, and the cause of the remainder is not known. The sample table holds more than 200,000 clones, of which more than 70% were seen once. Clones ranked in the top ten supply 8.6% of the sample. Sample: peripheral blood. The receptors were gathered from a man between 40 and 49 years old with active or convalescent COVID-19.

The chain uses TRBV5-1 and TRBJ1-1, with D perhaps TRBD1 (5 bases). V shed 2 bases and J shed 1 base, with 9 bases lying between them. Germline V lookup: CDR1 SGHRS, CDR2 YFSETQ. This CDR3 has 14 residues. DNA of the CDR3: TGCGCCAGCAGCTTCGCCGACAGGAACACTGAAGCTTTCTTT. Amino acids: CASSFADRNTEAFF. The whole variable domain, remainder taken from reference TRBV5-1 and TRBJ1-1, is KAGVTQTPRYLIKTRGQQVTLSCSPISGHRSVSWYQQTPGQGLQFLFEYFSETQRNKGNFPGRFSGRQFSNSRSEMNVSTLELGDSALYLCASSFADRNTEAFFGQGTRLTVV.

CDR3 nucleotides: TGTGCCACCTGGACAGGGGGCGCGGGTGAAAAACTGTTTTTT. Amino acid sequence: CATWTGGAGEKLFF. The rearrangement uses TRBV18 and TRBJ1-4; 11 bases match TRBD1. CDR1 and CDR2 from the germline V gene are KGHSH and LQKENI. Trimming removed 10 bases from V and 7 bases from J; junction bases left unmatched: 8. The CDR3 consists of 14 residues. Combining the CDR3 with reference TRBV18 and TRBJ1-4 gives the whole variable domain NAGVMQNPRHLVRRRGQEARLRCSPMKGHSHVYWYRQLPEEGLKFMVYLQKENIIDESGMPKERFSAEFPKEGPSILRIQQVVRGDSAAYFCATWTGGAGEKLFFGSGTQLSVL.

The chain's CDR3 is CASSLQGGTEAFF. CDR3 nucleotides: TGTGCCAGCAGCCTACAGGGGGGCACTGAAGCTTTCTTT. The chain is built from TRBV7-3 and TRBJ1-1, with TRBD1 identical over 8 bases. Germline V gene lookup returns CDR1 SGHTA and CDR2 FQGTGA. Germline trimming cut 5 bases from V and 4 bases from J; bases unmatched to any gene: 3. This CDR3 spans 13 amino acids.

The chain combines TRBV19 with TRBJ2-7; 10 bases line up with TRBD2. Germline trimming cut 0 bases from V and 4 bases from J; bases unmatched to any gene: 3. Germline loops: CDR1 LNHDA, CDR2 SQIVND (reference sequence). CDR3 length: 15 residues. CDR3 in DNA: TGTGCCAGTAGTATAGACCTAGCGGGAGAGTACGAGCAGTACTTC. Its translation: CASSIDLAGEYEQYF. Supplemented by reference TRBV19 and TRBJ2-7, the full variable domain reads DGGITQSPKYLFRKEGQNVTLSCEQNLNHDAMYWYRQDPGQGLRLIYYSQIVNDFQKGDIAEGYSVSREKKESFPLTVTSAQKNPTAFYLCASSIDLAGEYEQYFGPGTRLTVT.

Concerning this clone itself: The same CDR3 also results from other DNA sequences found in this sample. This sequence joins TRBV7-3 and TRBJ2-7, with TRBD1 identical over 9 bases. J lost 4 bases, V lost 5 bases, and 3 bases had no gene match. The length of the CDR3 is 13 residues. CDR1 SGHTA and CDR2 FQGTGA come from the germline V gene. The CDR3 loop is CASSLGTGYEQYF. The DNA for the CDR3 is TGTGCCAGCAGCCTCGGGACAGGGTACGAGCAGTACTTC.

This clone came up a few times. The rearrangement joins TRBV30 to TRBJ1-3; D gene ambiguous. The CDR3 runs 13 residues. In germline, CDR1 is GTSNPN, CDR2 SVGIG (reference sequence). V lost 4 bases, J lost 1 base, and 8 bases lay in between. The CDR3 sequence is CAWTRASGNTIYF. CDR3 in DNA: TGTGCCTGGACGAGGGCTTCTGGAAACACCATATATTTT.

The rearrangement uses TRBV4-1 and TRBJ2-7; TRBD2 might be the D (6 bases). Germline values: CDR1 MGHRA, CDR2 YSYEKL. This CDR3 has 14 amino acids. V lost 1 base and J 7 bases, leaving 14 bases between the germline ends. CDR3 DNA sequence: TGCGCCAGCAGCCAAGTATATTCGGGAGAAGAGCAGTACTTC. Translated: CASSQVYSGEEQYF.

This clone was recorded only once. The CDR3 DNA reads as TGTGCCAGCAGTGACGGACAGGGCTATAATTCACCCCTCCACTTT. Its protein product is CASSDGQGYNSPLHF. The rearrangement uses TRBV6-1 and TRBJ1-6; 8 bases are a match to TRBD1. The J segment lost 3 bases and the V segment lost 3 bases, leaving 1 base of the junction unmatched. Germline V CDR1 and CDR2: MNHNS, SASEGT. CDR3 size: 15 residues.

This chain links TRBV4-1 with TRBJ2-1; 8 bases align to TRBD2. J gave up 4 bases and V 5 bases, and 10 bases lay outside the gene matches. The germline CDR1 and CDR2 sequences are MGHRA and YSYEKL. The CDR3 spans 16 residues. In DNA form, the CDR3 reads TGCGCCAGCAGCGACAAAGAGCGGGAGCGGTACAATGAGCAGTTCTTC. It yields the protein CASSDKERERYNEQFF.

About this clone: This sample also contains other DNA sequences that code for the same CDR3. The V gene is TRBV18, the J gene TRBJ1-1; the D gene is possibly TRBD1 (5 bases). V was clipped by 2 bases and J by 1 base, with 8 bases between them. Germline CDR1 is KGHSH and CDR2 is LQKENI. This CDR3 spans 14 amino acids. The CDR3 DNA is TGTGCCAGCTCACCAGGACATCAGAACACTGAAGCTTTCTTT. Translated, it gives CASSPGHQNTEAFF.

The chain uses TRBV30 and TRBJ2-2; 7 positions agree with TRBD1. Trimming took 4 bases from V and 6 from J; bases not matched to a gene: 8. The length of the CDR3 is 14 residues. Germline loops: CDR1 GTSNPN, CDR2 SVGIG (reference sequence). The CDR3 loop reads CAWTTGLLAGELFF. In DNA form, the CDR3 reads TGTGCCTGGACGACAGGGCTTCTGGCCGGGGAGCTGTTTTTT.

The chain recombines TRBV30 with TRBJ1-4; D is perhaps TRBD1 (6 bases). The CDR3 extends over 13 amino acids. Trimming cost V 8 bases and J 7 bases, with 17 bases left between them. Germline CDR1 GTSNPN, CDR2 SVGIG (reference sequence). The CDR3 sequence is CAALTGKGEKLFF. CDR3 bases: TGTGCCGCCTTAACAGGGAAGGGTGAAAAACTGTTTTTT.

This chain connects TRBV11-3 to TRBJ2-1, with a possible D match to TRBD1 (5 bases). Germline V gene lookup returns CDR1 SGHNT and CDR2 YENEEA. With 3 bases removed from V and 7 bases from J, the gap between germline ends came to 13 bases. The CDR3 covers 14 residues. The CDR3 coding sequence is TGTGCCAGCAGCTTGTCATTAGGGGATAATGAGCAGTTCTTC. It yields the protein CASSLSLGDNEQFF.

This chain connects TRBV27 to TRBJ1-2, with TRBD1 as a possible D gene (5 bases). Trimming pared 1 base from V and 0 bases from J, leaving 18 bases between. This CDR3 comprises 18 residues. Per the germline V gene, CDR1 is MNHEY and CDR2 is SMNVEV (reference sequence). CDR3 protein: CASSLFGGTLGTNYGYTF. The CDR3 DNA sequence: TGTGCCAGCAGTTTATTTGGAGGGACCTTAGGGACTAACTATGGCTACACCTTC.

The CDR3: CASRPTGSGELFF. In DNA form, the CDR3 reads TGCGCCAGCAGGCCGACAGGGTCCGGGGAGCTGTTTTTT. The chain carries TRBV4-1 and TRBJ2-2, with 7 bases that match TRBD1. The CDR3 has 13 residues. The V and J ends lost 6 bases and 6 bases, in that order; junction bases with no gene match: 4. Germline V CDR1 and CDR2: MGHRA, YSYEKL.

The CDR3: CATGEGFNEKLFF. The DNA of the CDR3 is TGTGCCACAGGAGAGGGCTTCAATGAAAAACTGTTTTTT. V usage is TRBV6-5 and J usage is TRBJ1-4; no clear D. CDR3 length: 13 residues. The V end lost 10 bases, the J end lost 5 bases, and 14 bases lay between the germline ends. Germline values: CDR1 MNHEY, CDR2 SVGAGI.

The chain combines TRBV6-5 with TRBJ1-2; no firm D call. Trimming removed 0 bases from V and 2 bases from J, with 7 bases in between. The CDR3 has 14 amino acids. Germline loops: CDR1 MNHEY, CDR2 SVGAGI. As DNA, the CDR3 is TGTGCCAGCAGTTACTCACAATTAAACTATGGCTACACCTTC. The encoded protein is CASSYSQLNYGYTF.

The V and J genes are TRBV5-1 and TRBJ2-7, with D possibly TRBD1 on 8 matching bases. The ends were cut back, 4 bases at V and 6 bases at J, with 20 bases in the middle. Per germline, CDR1 SGHRS and CDR2 YFSETQ. This CDR3 is built from 15 residues. The CDR3 region has the DNA TGCGCCAGCAGCAGAACCGGGACAGGCGGGAGCGAGCAGTACTTC. This sequence encodes CASSRTGTGGSEQYF.

The CDR3: CASSIARVDQPQHF. The CDR3 DNA follows: TGTGCCAGTAGTATCGCCAGGGTGGATCAGCCCCAGCATTTT. This chain connects TRBV19 to TRBJ1-5; D is possibly TRBD1 (5 bases). This CDR3 has 14 amino acids. The ends were cut back, 3 bases at V and 5 bases at J, with 11 bases in the middle. The V gene's germline CDR1 is LNHDA and CDR2 SQIVND (reference sequence).

This chain links TRBV30 with TRBJ2-3, with a tentative D call TRBD2 (5 bases). Trimming left V 0 bases short and J 2 bases short, with 12 bases between. CDR3 size: 15 residues. Germline V gene data show CDR1 as GTSNPN and CDR2 as SVGIG (reference sequence). The CDR3 coding sequence is TGTGCCTGGAGTGTACTTCAAGCGGTCACAGATACGCAGTATTTT. Translating it yields CAWSVLQAVTDTQYF. Drawing the rest from reference TRBV30 and TRBJ2-3, the complete variable domain is SQTIHQWPATLVQPVGSPLSLECTVEGTSNPNLYWYRQAAGRGLQLLFYSVGIGQISSEVPQNLSASRPQDRQFILSSKKLLLSDSGFYLCAWSVLQAVTDTQYFGPGTRLTVL.

The chain combines TRBV7-3 with TRBJ1-1; a possible D gene is TRBD1 (5 bases). The length of the CDR3 is 15 residues. Germline V gene lookup returns CDR1 SGHTA and CDR2 FQGTGA. The ends were cut back, 2 bases at V and 3 bases at J, with 13 bases in the middle. CDR3 amino acids: CASSLQGPGDTEAFF. The CDR3 DNA is TGTGCCAGCAGCTTACAGGGCCCGGGGGACACTGAAGCTTTCTTT.

The gene calls are TRBV5-5 and TRBJ2-1; D perhaps matches TRBD1 (5 bases). V was clipped by 3 bases and J by 0 bases, with 10 bases between them. The CDR3 extends over 15 amino acids. Germline-derived CDR1 and CDR2 are SGHKS and YYEKEE (reference sequence). CDR3 amino acids: CASSSTVFSYNEQFF. CDR3 sequence (DNA): TGTGCCAGCAGCTCGACAGTGTTCTCCTACAATGAGCAGTTCTTC.

The rearrangement uses TRBV12-5 and TRBJ1-1; TRBD1 is a possible D gene (6 bases). Germline values: CDR1 LGHNT, CDR2 FRNRAP. V gave up 5 bases and J gave up 1 base, with 11 bases separating them. The CDR3 has 14 residues. Here the CDR3 reads CASGEGQPNTEAFF. The CDR3 bases are TGTGCTAGTGGTGAGGGACAACCGAACACTGAAGCTTTCTTT.

This clone has only one observation. This chain uses TRBV30 with TRBJ1-2; 7 positions agree with TRBD1. CDR1 and CDR2 (germline): GTSNPN, SVGIG (reference sequence). V lost 4 bases and J lost 8; bases outside the gene matches: 4. The CDR3 is 11 amino acids. The CDR3 is CAWIRGGGYTF. Written as DNA, the CDR3 is TGTGCCTGGATACGAGGGGGCGGCTACACCTTC.

J is TRBJ2-7 and V is TRBV28; 7 bases fit TRBD2. The CDR3 is made up of 13 amino acids. V lost 5 bases, J lost 3 bases, and 4 bases stayed unmatched. Germline V gene sequence: CDR1 MDHEN, CDR2 SYDVKM. The CDR3 sequence: CASSPRTSYEQYF. The CDR3 DNA is TGTGCCAGCAGTCCCCGGACTAGCTACGAGCAGTACTTC.

This clone was observed a single time. V and J are TRBV5-1 and TRBJ1-6; the match to TRBD1 covers 9 bases. V gave up 4 bases and J gave up 5 bases; unmatched junction bases: 7. This CDR3 is 16 amino acids long. The germline V gene has CDR1 SGHRS and CDR2 YFSETQ. As DNA, the CDR3 is TGCGCCAGCAGCGCAACAGGGGGCCGGGATAATTCACCCCTCCACTTT. Protein sequence: CASSATGGRDNSPLHF. Looking up the rest from reference TRBV5-1 and TRBJ1-6 gives the full variable domain: KAGVTQTPRYLIKTRGQQVTLSCSPISGHRSVSWYQQTPGQGLQFLFEYFSETQRNKGNFPGRFSGRQFSNSRSEMNVSTLELGDSALYLCASSATGGRDNSPLHFGNGTRLTVT.

V is TRBV6-5 and J is TRBJ1-2; D uncertain. The CDR3 is made up of 15 amino acids. With 5 bases removed from V and 7 bases from J, the gap between germline ends came to 20 bases. Germline loops: CDR1 MNHEY, CDR2 SVGAGI. CDR3 DNA: TGTGCCAGCAGTCTAAGCCGGGAGTTATTAGTTGGCTACACCTTC. Translation: CASSLSRELLVGYTF.

The chain carries TRBV27 and TRBJ2-5, with D possibly being TRBD1 (5 bases). Germline lookup yields CDR1 MNHEY and CDR2 SMNVEV (reference sequence). V was clipped by 4 bases and J by 2 bases, with 11 bases between them. The CDR3 spans 14 residues. The CDR3 region is CASSSWGPQETQYF. Written as DNA, the CDR3 is TGTGCCAGCAGTTCATGGGGCCCGCAAGAGACCCAGTACTTC.

The J gene is TRBJ2-1, the V gene TRBV5-8; the match to TRBD1 covers 7 bases. After removal of 3 bases from V and 3 bases from J, the junction contained 6 bases not matched to a gene. CDR1 and CDR2 from the germline V gene are SGHTS and YDEGEE. The CDR3 spans 15 residues. The CDR3 region is CASSSGQAYYNEQFF. For the CDR3, the DNA is TGTGCCAGCAGCTCCGGACAGGCTTACTACAATGAGCAGTTCTTC.